The TCR beta chain under discussion was sequenced for a study of monozygotic twins with inflammatory bowel disease. TCRdb re-called the 5' RACE reads, yielding one record per CDR3 amino acid sequence without DNA. Recorded for this sample: about 41,000 distinct CDR3 sequences. This CDR3 region has 12 residues. Germline V CDR1 and CDR2: KGHSH, LQKENI. The gene calls are TRBV18 and TRBJ2-3. Sequencing was done on a sample of blood. The source is a human donor with ulcerative colitis or Crohn's disease, or a healthy co-twin of an affected twin (not recorded which). The CDR3: CASSPNTDTQYF.